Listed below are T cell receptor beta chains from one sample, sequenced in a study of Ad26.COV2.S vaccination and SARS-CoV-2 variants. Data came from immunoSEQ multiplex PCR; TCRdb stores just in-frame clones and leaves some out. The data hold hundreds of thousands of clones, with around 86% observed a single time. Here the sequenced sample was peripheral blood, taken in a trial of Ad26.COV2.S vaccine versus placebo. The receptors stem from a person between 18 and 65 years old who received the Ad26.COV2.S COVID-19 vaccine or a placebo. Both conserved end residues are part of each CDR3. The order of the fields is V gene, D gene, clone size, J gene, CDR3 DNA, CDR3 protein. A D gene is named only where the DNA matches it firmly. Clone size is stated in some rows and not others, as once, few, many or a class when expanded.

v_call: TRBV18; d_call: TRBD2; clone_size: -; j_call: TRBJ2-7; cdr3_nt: TGTGCCAGCTCGCCCACCGGGACTACCTACGAGCAGTACTTC; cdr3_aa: CASSPTGTTYEQYF
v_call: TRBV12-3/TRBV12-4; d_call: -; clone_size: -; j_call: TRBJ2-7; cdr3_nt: TGTGCCAGCAGTTTAGGCGGGGCAACCGAGCAGTACTTC; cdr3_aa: CASSLGGATEQYF
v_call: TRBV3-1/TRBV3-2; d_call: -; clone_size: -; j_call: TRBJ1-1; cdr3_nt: TGTGCCAGCAGCCAACCCCAGGGGTCGATGAACACTGAAGCTTTCTTT; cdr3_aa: CASSQPQGSMNTEAFF
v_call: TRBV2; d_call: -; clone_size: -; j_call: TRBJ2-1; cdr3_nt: TGTGCCAGCAGCCGGGGATCATTCAATGAGCAGTTCTTC; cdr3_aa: CASSRGSFNEQFF
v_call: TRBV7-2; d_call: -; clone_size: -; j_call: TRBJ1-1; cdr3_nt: TGTGCCAGCAGCCCAGCAGGGCAAGTCACTGAAGCTTTCTTT; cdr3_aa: CASSPAGQVTEAFF
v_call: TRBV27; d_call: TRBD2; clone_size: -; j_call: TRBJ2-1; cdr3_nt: TGTGCCAGCAGTTTATTGTCTAGCGGGGGGCTGGTAGGGAATGAGCAGTTCTTC; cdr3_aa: CASSLLSSGGLVGNEQFF
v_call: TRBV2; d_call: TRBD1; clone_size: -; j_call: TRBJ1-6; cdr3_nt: TGTGCCAGCACCAGCGTAGGACAGGGAGGCCACTTT; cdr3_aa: CASTSVGQGGHF
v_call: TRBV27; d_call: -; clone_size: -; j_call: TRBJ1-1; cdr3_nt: TGTGCCAGCAGTTGGCGGGGGCCGAACACTGAAGCTTTCTTT; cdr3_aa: CASSWRGPNTEAFF
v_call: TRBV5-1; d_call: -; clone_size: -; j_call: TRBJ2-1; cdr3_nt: TGCGCCAGCAGAGAACAGGGAGACTACAATGAGCAGTTCTTC; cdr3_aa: CASREQGDYNEQFF
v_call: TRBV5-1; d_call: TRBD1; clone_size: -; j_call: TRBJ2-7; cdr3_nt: TGCGCCAGCAGCTTCCGATCAGGGGGCAACATTCCCTACGAGCAGTACTTC; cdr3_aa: CASSFRSGGNIPYEQYF
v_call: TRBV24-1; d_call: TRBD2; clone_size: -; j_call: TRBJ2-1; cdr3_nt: TGTGCCACCAGTGACCCCGGGACTAGCGGGGGGGCCCGGCAGTTCTTC; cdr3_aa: CATSDPGTSGGARQFF
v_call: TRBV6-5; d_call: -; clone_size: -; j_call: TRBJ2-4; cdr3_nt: TGTGCCAGCCTCGGAACGGGTTATTCCAAAAACATTCAGTACTTC; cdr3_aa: CASLGTGYSKNIQYF
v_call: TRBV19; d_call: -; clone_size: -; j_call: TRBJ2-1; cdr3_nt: TGTGCCACCTCGTCACAGAGCTCCTACAATGAGCAGTTCTTC; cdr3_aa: CATSSQSSYNEQFF
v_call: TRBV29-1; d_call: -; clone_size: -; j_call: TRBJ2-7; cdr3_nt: TGCAGCGTTCGCAGCTACGAGCAGTACTTC; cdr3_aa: CSVRSYEQYF
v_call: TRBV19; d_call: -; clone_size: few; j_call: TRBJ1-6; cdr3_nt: TGTGCCAGTAGTCAGGGGAGTTCACCCCTCCACTTT; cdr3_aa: CASSQGSSPLHF
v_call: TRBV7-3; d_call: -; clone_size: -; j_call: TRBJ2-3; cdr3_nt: TGTGCCAGCAGCTCCACCCCGGGGATCACAGATACGCAGTATTTT; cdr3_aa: CASSSTPGITDTQYF
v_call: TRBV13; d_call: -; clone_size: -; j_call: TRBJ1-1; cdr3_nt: TGTGCCAGCAGTCGGGGAAGGACTGAAGCTTTCTTT; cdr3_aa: CASSRGRTEAFF
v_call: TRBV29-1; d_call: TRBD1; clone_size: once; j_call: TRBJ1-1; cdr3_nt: TGCAGCGTTGACAAAGGGGGCTCGGGCACTGAAGCTTTCTTT; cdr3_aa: CSVDKGGSGTEAFF
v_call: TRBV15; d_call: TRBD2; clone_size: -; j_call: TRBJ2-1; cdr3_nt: TGTGCCACCAGCAGAGAACCCTTAGCGGGTTCCTACAATGAGCAGTTCTTC; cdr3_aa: CATSREPLAGSYNEQFF
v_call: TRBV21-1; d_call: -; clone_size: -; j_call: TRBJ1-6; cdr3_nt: TGTGCCAGCAACAGGGGAGGACAGGGTGGATCACCCCTCCACTTT; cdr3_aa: CASNRGGQGGSPLHF
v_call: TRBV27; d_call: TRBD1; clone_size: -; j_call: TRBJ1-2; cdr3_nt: TGTGCCAGCAGTTTATCGACAGGGTGGACTGGCTACACCTTC; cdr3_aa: CASSLSTGWTGYTF
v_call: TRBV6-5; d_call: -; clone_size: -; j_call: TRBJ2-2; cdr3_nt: TGTGCCAGCACGCTGACGGACACGAACACCGGGGAGCTGTTTTTT; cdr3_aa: CASTLTDTNTGELFF
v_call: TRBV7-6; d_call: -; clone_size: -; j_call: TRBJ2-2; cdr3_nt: TGTGCCAGCAGCTTAACTCCTGGGACGACCACCGGGGAGCTGTTTTTT; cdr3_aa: CASSLTPGTTTGELFF
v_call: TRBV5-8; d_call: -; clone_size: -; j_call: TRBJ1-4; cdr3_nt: TGTGCCAGCAGTTACAGCGATCGGTTCGAAAAACTGTTTTTT; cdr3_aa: CASSYSDRFEKLFF
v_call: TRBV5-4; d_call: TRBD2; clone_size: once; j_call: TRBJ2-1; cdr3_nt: TGTGCCAGCAGCCTCCCTAGCGGGGGGTTTAATGAGCAGTTCTTC; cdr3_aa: CASSLPSGGFNEQFF
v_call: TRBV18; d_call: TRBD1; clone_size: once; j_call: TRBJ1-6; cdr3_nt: TGTGCCAGCTCACCACGGGACAGGGGGACCCATTATAATTCACCCCTCCACTTT; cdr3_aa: CASSPRDRGTHYNSPLHF
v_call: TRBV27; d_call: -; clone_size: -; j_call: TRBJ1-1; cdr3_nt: TGTGCCAGCAGTTTATCGGACGGTGGGACTGAAGCTTTCTTT; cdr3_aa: CASSLSDGGTEAFF
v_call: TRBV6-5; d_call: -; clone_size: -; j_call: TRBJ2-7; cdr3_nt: TGTGCCAGCCGTCCCCGACTCCCCTCCTACGAGCAGTACTTC; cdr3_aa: CASRPRLPSYEQYF
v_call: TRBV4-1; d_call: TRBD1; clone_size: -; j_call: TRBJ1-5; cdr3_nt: TGCGCCAGCAGCCCCCAGGTCGCGACAGGGCGGAATCAGCCCCAGCATTTT; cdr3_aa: CASSPQVATGRNQPQHF
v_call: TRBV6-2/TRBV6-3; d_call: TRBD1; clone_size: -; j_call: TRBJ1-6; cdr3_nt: TGTGCCAGCAGTTACTCGATGACAGGGACGGTATATGGTTCACCCCTCCACTTT; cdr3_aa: CASSYSMTGTVYGSPLHF
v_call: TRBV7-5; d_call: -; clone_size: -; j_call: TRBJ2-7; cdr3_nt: TGTGCCAGAAGCCAACCGAACAGGGGGCGCGGGTACGAGCAGTACTTC; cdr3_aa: CARSQPNRGRGYEQYF
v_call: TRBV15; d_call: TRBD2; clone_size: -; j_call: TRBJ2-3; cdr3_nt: TGTGCCACCAGACCTTGGCGGGGGGGCCCAACAGATACGCAGTATTTT; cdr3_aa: CATRPWRGGPTDTQYF
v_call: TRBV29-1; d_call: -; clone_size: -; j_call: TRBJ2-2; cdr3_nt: TGCAGCGTTTTTCGGGACACCAACACCGGGGAGCTGTTTTTT; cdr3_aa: CSVFRDTNTGELFF
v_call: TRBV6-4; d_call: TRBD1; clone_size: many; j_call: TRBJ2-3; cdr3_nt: TGTGCCAGCAGTGACGGGACAGGGGGCACAGATACGCAGTATTTT; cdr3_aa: CASSDGTGGTDTQYF
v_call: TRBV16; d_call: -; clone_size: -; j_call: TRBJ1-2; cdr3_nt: TGTGCCAGCAGCCCCGAGAGGGAGGGCTATGGCTACACCTTC; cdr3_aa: CASSPEREGYGYTF
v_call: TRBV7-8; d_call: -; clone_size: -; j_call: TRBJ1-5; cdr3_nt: TGTGCCAGCAGCTTATCACTCAGGGGTAGCAATCAGCCCCAGCATTTT; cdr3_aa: CASSLSLRGSNQPQHF
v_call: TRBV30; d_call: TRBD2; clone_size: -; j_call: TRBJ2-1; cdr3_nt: TGTGCCTGGAGTGTAGCCCTAGCGGGGGTTGAGCAGTTCTTC; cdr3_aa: CAWSVALAGVEQFF
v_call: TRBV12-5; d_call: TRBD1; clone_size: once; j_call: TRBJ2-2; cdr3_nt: TGTGCTAGTGGTTCCGGGACAGGGGTCCTCGCCACCGGGGAGCTGTTTTTT; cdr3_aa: CASGSGTGVLATGELFF
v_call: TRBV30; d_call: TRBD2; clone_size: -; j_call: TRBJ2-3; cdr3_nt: TGTGCCTGGAGTGCTGGGGGGGGTTCAGATACGCAGTATTTT; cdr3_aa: CAWSAGGGSDTQYF
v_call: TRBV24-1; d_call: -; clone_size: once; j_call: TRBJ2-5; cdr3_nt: TGTGCCACCAGTGATCCGGGCCCGGGGGGCAACCAAGAGACCCAGTACTTC; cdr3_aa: CATSDPGPGGNQETQYF
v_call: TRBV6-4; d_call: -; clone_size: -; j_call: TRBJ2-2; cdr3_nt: TGTGCCAGCAGTGAACAGCCGACGGACACCGGGGAGCTGTTTTTT; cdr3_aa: CASSEQPTDTGELFF
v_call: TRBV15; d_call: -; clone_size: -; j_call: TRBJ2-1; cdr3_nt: TGTGCCACCAGCAGAGATCCTCCAGGGCTCGACTACAATGAGCAGTTCTTC; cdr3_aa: CATSRDPPGLDYNEQFF
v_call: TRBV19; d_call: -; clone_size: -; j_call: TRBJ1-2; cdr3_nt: TGTGCCAGTAGTTTAAATCAGGGCCTCTATGGCTACACCTTC; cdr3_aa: CASSLNQGLYGYTF
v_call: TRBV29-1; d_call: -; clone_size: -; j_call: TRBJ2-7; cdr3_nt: TGCAGCGTTGGAGGTTTCCAGGGCTACGAGCAGTACTTC; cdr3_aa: CSVGGFQGYEQYF
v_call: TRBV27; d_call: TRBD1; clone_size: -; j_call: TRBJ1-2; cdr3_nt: TGTGCCAGCAGTGACAGGGATTACTATGGCTACACCTTC; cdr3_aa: CASSDRDYYGYTF
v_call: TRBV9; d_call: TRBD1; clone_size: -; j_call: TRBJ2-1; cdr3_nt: TGTGCCAGCAGCGCCGGACAGGACTACAATGAGCAGTTCTTC; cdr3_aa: CASSAGQDYNEQFF
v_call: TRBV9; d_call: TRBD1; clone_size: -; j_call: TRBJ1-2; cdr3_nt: TGTGCCAGCAGCGCGACAGGGCTCTACTATGGCTACACCTTC; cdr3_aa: CASSATGLYYGYTF
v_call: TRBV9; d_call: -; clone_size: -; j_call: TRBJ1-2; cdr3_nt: TGTGCCAGCAGCGCCCGGTCTGCCGCTAACTATGGCTACACCTTC; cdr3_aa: CASSARSAANYGYTF
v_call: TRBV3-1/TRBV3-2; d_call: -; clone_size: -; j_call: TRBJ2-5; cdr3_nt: TGTGCCAGCAGGCTGACTAGTGGGGAGACCCAGTACTTC; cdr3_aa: CASRLTSGETQYF
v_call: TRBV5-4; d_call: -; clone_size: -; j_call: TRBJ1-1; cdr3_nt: TGTGCCAGCAGAAATGACATAGTTACGAACACTGAAGCTTTCTTT; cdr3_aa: CASRNDIVTNTEAFF
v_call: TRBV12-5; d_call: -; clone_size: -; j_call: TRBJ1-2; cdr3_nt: TGTGCTAGTGGGTCAAGTGTAATTGGTGGCTACACCTTC; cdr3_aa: CASGSSVIGGYTF
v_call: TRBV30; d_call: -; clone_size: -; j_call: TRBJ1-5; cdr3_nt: TGTGCCTGGAGTGTAGGGCAGGGCAATCAGCCCCAGCATTTT; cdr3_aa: CAWSVGQGNQPQHF